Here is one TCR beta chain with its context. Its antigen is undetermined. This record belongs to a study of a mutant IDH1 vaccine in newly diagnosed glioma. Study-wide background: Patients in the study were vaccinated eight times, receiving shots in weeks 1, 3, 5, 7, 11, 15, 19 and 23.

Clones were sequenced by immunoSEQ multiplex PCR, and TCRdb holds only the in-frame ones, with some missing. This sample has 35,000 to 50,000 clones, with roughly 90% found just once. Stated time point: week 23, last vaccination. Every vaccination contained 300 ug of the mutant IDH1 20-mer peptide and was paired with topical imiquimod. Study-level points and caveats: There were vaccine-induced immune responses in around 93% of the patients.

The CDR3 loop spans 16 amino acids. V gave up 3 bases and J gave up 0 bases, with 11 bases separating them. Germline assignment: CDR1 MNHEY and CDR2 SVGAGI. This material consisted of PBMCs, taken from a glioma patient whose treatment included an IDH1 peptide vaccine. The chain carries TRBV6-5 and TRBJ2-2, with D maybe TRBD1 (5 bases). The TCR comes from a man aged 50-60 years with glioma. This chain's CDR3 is CASSYGASTNTGELFF. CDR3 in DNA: TGTGCCAGCAGTTATGGGGCCTCGACGAACACCGGGGAGCTGTTTTTT.